This TCR beta chain is from a study of CD8 T cells in Susac syndrome. About the study: Treatment at blood withdrawal was none, corticosteroids, or intravenous immunoglobulin alone in Susac syndrome patients.

The CDR3 covers 13 residues. Germline lookup yields CDR1 SGHNT and CDR2 YYREEE (reference sequence). V shed 0 bases and J shed 7 bases, with 10 bases lying between them. RNA amounts of roughly 0.5 to 1 ug underwent reverse transcription with random hexamers. TCR beta CDR3 was amplified by immunoSEQ covering 54 Vbeta and 13 Jbeta. One entry per CDR3 protein results from TCRdb running MiXCR on the immunoSEQ multiplex PCR reads. The table lists about 150,000 distinct CDR3 sequences, approximately 95% of them singletons. Sequencing of TCR beta, carried out with a high-throughput approach, was applied to CD8+ and CD4+ T cells from the blood. Negative isolation was used for CD8+ and CD4+ T cells, and FACS enrichment was applied to TEMRA cells.

The sample consisted of CD4+ T cells from PBMCs. The V gene is TRBV5-4, the J gene TRBJ1-2, with D maybe TRBD1 (5 bases). The sequence was obtained from a human donor with Susac syndrome. The DNA of the CDR3 is TGTGCCAGCAGCTTGGTAGGGGCCCCTGGCTACACCTTC. Encoded protein: CASSLVGAPGYTF.